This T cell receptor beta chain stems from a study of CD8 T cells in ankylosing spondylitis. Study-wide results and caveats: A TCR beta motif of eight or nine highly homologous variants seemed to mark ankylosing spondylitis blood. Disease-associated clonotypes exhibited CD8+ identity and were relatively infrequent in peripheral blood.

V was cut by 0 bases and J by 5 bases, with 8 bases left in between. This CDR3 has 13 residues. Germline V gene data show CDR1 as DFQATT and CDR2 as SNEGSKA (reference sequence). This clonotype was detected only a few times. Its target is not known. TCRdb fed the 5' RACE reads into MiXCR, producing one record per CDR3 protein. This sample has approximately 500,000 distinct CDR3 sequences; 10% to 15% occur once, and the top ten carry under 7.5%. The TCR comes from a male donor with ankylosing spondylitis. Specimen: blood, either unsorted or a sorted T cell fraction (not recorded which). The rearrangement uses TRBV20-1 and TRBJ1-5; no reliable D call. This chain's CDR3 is CSAREGSDQPQHF. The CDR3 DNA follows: TGCAGTGCTAGAGAGGGCTCGGATCAGCCCCAGCATTTT.